The sequence of this T cell receptor (beta chain) was determined in a study of T cells in Graves' hyperthyroidism and ophthalmopathy. J was trimmed by 4 bases and V by 3 bases; bases with no gene match: 3. There are 14 residues in the CDR3. This clonotype was detected many times. What it recognizes is unknown. A NOSPECS grade of at least 4, a Clinical Activity Score of at least 3 and duration under 3 months were recorded in ophthalmopathy patients. Each diagnosis drew on symptoms, thyroxine, TRAb, thyroid ultrasound and orbital computed tomography findings. Findings and limits, study-wide: Ophthalmopathy was separated from stable hyperthyroidism by a 13 V-J model.

Authors of the study amplified TCR beta CDR3 regions from RNA transcripts. Primed by the HTBI set, a first-round RT-PCR was run on the TCR CDR3. TCRdb used MiXCR to reprocess the multiplex PCR reads, holding one entry per CDR3 protein. This table holds some 490,000 distinct CDR3 sequences, about 15% found once. The sequenced sample consisted of blood. This sequence originates from a woman aged 25-40 years with Graves' ophthalmopathy. The rearrangement links TRBV12-3 or TRBV12-4 to TRBJ2-7; 10 positions agree with TRBD2. CDR3 DNA sequence: TGTGCCAGCAGTTTTAGCGGGGGGAGGTACGAGCAGTACTTC. It yields the protein CASSFSGGRYEQYF.